These 3 T cell receptor beta chains came from one sample sequenced in a study of T-cell memory formation after mild COVID-19. Each CDR3 protein is one row after TCRdb ran MiXCR on the 5' RACE reads. The data contain about 620,000 distinct CDR3 sequences, about a sixth of them singletons. Sequencing used PBMCs or a T cell subset sorted from them (not recorded which). The receptor source for this set is an adult woman who had mild COVID-19 (a few samples of this study predate the infection). Cell type and time point are not known.

This clonotype was detected ten times or more. The chain employs TRBV29-1 and TRBJ1-3; 8 bases are a match to TRBD1. The germline V gene has CDR1 SQVTM and CDR2 ANQGSEA. The CDR3 contains 18 residues. Trimming removed 0 bases from V and 0 bases from J; junction bases left unmatched: 10. In nucleotides, the CDR3 is TGCAGCGTTGAAGAGAGGACAGGGAAGGGCCTCTCTGGAAACACCATATATTTT. Residues: CSVEERTGKGLSGNTIYF.

This sequence joins TRBV7-2 and TRBJ1-2; D uncertain. Trimming shortened V by 5 bases and J by 4 bases, and 11 bases separated the two germline ends. This CDR3 is built from 13 residues. The germline CDR1 and CDR2 sequences are SGHTA and FQGNSA. The CDR3 loop is CASSRRGTYGYTF. The CDR3 coding sequence is TGTGCCAGCAGCCGCCGGGGTACCTATGGCTACACCTTC.

The table lists this clonotype with a count of one. The chain has TRBV7-3 and TRBJ2-7, with TRBD2 matching 8 bases. The CDR3 extends over 15 amino acids. Per germline, CDR1 SGHTA and CDR2 FQGTGA. The V segment lost 3 bases and the J segment 5 bases; nucleotides outside the gene matches: 9. The CDR3 loop reads CASSLGLGISDEQYF. The CDR3 DNA sequence: TGTGCCAGCAGCTTGGGACTAGGGATTAGCGACGAGCAGTACTTC.